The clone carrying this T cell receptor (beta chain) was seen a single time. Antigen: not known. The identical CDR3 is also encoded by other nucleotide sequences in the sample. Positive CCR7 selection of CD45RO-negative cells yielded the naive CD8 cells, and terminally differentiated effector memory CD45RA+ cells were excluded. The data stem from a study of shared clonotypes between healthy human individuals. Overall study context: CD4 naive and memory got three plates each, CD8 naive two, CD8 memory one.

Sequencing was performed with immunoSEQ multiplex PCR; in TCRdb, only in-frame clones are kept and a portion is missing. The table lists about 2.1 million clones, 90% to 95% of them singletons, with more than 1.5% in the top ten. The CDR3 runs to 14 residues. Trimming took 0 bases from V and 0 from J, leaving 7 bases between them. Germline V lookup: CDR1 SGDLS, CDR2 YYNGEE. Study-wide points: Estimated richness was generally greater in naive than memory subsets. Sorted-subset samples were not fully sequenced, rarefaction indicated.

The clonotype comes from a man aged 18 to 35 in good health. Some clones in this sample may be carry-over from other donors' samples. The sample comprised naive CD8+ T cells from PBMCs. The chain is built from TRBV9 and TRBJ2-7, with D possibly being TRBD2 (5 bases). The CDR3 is CASSVDGGSYEQYF. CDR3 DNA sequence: TGTGCCAGCAGCGTAGATGGAGGCTCCTACGAGCAGTACTTC. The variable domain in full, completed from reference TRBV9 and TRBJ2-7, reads DSGVTQTPKHLITATGQRVTLRCSPRSGDLSVYWYQQSLDQGLQFLIQYYNGEERAKGNILERFSAQQFPDLHSELNLSSLELGDSALYFCASSVDGGSYEQYFGPGTRLTVT.